This T cell receptor (beta chain) was retrieved from a study of shared clonotypes between healthy human individuals. The wider study: Aged 18 to 49, the donors were two women and a few men. Plates per donor: three CD4 naive, three CD4 memory, two CD8 naive, one CD8 memory. Overall study results and limits: Incompleteness in sorted-subset sequencing, despite large depth, was shown by rarefaction. Non-shared clonotypes showed lower generation probabilities than clonotypes common to all four donors.

The repertoire was sequenced with immunoSEQ multiplex PCR; TCRdb's copy has only in-frame clones and lacks some. The sample yields approximately 1.5 million clones, 98% seen once. As concerns this clone: The antigen is undetermined.

The CDR3 runs to 15 residues. Deletions cut 2 bases from V and 5 bases from J, with 15 bases between. In germline, CDR1 is MDHEN, CDR2 SYDVKM. The V and J genes are TRBV28 and TRBJ1-2; possible D gene TRBD1, 6 bases. This clonotype was sampled from a man aged 25 to 40 in good health. Specimen: naive CD4+ T cells sorted from blood. Subset meaning: CD45RA+ positively selected. This CDR3 is CASSLGGRGLYGYTF. CDR3 in DNA: TGTGCCAGCAGTTTAGGGGGCAGGGGATTATATGGCTACACCTTC.